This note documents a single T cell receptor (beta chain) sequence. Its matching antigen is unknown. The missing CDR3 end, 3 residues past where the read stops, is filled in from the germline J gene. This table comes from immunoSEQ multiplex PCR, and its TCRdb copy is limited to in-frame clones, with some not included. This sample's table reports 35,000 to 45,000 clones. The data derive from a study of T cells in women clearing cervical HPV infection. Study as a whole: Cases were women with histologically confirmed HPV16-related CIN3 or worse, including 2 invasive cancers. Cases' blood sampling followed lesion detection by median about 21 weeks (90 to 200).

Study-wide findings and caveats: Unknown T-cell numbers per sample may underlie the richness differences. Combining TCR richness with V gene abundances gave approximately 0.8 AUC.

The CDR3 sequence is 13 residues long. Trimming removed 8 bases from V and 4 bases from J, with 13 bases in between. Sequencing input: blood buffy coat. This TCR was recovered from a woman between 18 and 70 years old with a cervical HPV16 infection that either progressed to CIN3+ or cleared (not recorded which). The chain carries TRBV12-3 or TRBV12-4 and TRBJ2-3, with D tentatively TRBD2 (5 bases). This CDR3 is CASEASFSDTQYF. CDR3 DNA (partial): TGTGCCAGCGAGGCTAGCTTTTCAGATACG.